A selection of T cell receptor beta chains follows, all from one sample in a study of PD-L1 blockade in urothelial cancer. Sequencing used immunoSEQ multiplex PCR; TCRdb keeps in-frame clones, though not all of them. The repertoire consists of approximately 88,000 clones, with 65% to 85% occurring once and the leading ten covering 2% to 2.5%. The material was PBMCs, obtained around atezolizumab (anti-PD-L1) treatment. The receptors here all came from a man aged 55 to 70 with urothelial cancer. The CDR3 runs from the conserved cysteine through the conserved F or W. The D gene is left open where the match is weak. Clone size is given for some rows only: seen once, a few or many times, or a class if the clone is expanded.

-	TRBV7-9	14	TRBJ1-1	TRBD1	TGTGCCAGCAGCCTCGGACAGGGGAACACTGAAGCTTTCTTT	CASSLGQGNTEAFF
few	TRBV29-1	12	TRBJ1-1	TRBD1	TGCAGCGTTGATACAGGGGTCACTGAAGCTTTCTTT	CSVDTGVTEAFF
-	TRBV9	13	TRBJ1-2	TRBD1	TGTGCCAGCAGCCAGGGACAGGGAAGCGGCTACACCTTC	CASSQGQGSGYTF
-	TRBV5-5	16	TRBJ2-6	-	TGTGCCAGCAAATTCCGCCTGGGGCCTGGGGCCAACGTCCTGACTTTC	CASKFRLGPGANVLTF
-	TRBV18	12	TRBJ2-2	-	TGTGCCAGCTCACGTCCGGGGTTGGAGCTGTTTTTT	CASSRPGLELFF
-	TRBV5-6	16	TRBJ2-3	-	TGTGCCAGCAGCTCCCTGGGCAGGGGAAGCACAGATACGCAGTATTTT	CASSSLGRGSTDTQYF
-	TRBV28	12	TRBJ1-1	-	TGTGCCAGCAGTTTAGGTAACTATCGACTTCTCTTT	CASSLGNYRLLF
-	TRBV7-9	16	TRBJ2-6	-	TGTGCCAGCAGCCCAGGGGCTGTATCAGGGGCCAACGTCCTGACTTTC	CASSPGAVSGANVLTF
-	TRBV5-5	13	TRBJ2-7	-	TGTGCCAGCAGTAGAGGCGACTCCTACGAGCAGTACTTC	CASSRGDSYEQYF
few	TRBV7-2	14	TRBJ1-2	-	TGTGCCAGCAGAGATGGGGCGGGAAACTATGGCTACACCTTC	CASRDGAGNYGYTF
-	TRBV7-9	14	TRBJ1-1	TRBD1	TGTGCCAGCAGCTACAGGGGGCTGAACACTGAAGCTTTCTTT	CASSYRGLNTEAFF
-	TRBV27	16	TRBJ2-3	TRBD2	TGTGCCAGCAGTTTAGGGCTAGCGGATGGTGGAGATACGCAGTATTTT	CASSLGLADGGDTQYF
-	TRBV6-1	15	TRBJ1-1	TRBD1	TGTGCCAGCAGAGCGGGACAGGGGGGGAACGCTGAAGCTTTCTTT	CASRAGQGGNAEAFF
-	TRBV6-5	14	TRBJ2-1	TRBD2	TGTGCCAGCACCCCTAGCGGCTCCTACAATGAGCAGTTCTTC	CASTPSGSYNEQFF
once	TRBV9	18	TRBJ1-5	TRBD1	TGTGCCAGCAGCGTAGCTAGACAGGGCCTTAGCGGCAATCAGCCCCAGCATTTT	CASSVARQGLSGNQPQHF
few	TRBV7-6	14	TRBJ2-5	TRBD1	TGTGCCAGCAGCCCCAGCGGGACAGGGGAGACCCAGTACTTC	CASSPSGTGETQYF
-	TRBV30	14	TRBJ2-3	-	TGTGCCTGGAGACATCCTCCGGGGACAGATACGCAGTATTTT	CAWRHPPGTDTQYF
-	TRBV7-2	14	TRBJ1-3	-	TGTGCCAGCAGCGAGGGCTACTCTGGAAACACCATATATTTT	CASSEGYSGNTIYF
-	TRBV18	21	TRBJ1-4	TRBD1	TGTGCCAGCTCTCCTCTTTCTTCGGGACAGGGGTTCAGTTCAACTAATGAAAAACTGTTTTTT	CASSPLSSGQGFSSTNEKLFF
few	TRBV10-2	13	TRBJ1-5	-	TGCGCCAGCAGCGGACAGTCTGGTCAGCCCCAGCATTTT	CASSGQSGQPQHF
-	TRBV7-9	16	TRBJ1-5	TRBD1	TGTGCCAGCAGCCTATTAACAGGGGCGCAGGATCAGCCCCAGCATTTT	CASSLLTGAQDQPQHF
-	TRBV5-4	13	TRBJ1-4	TRBD1	TGTGCCAGCAGCGCTGACAGGGGGAGAAAACTGTTTTTT	CASSADRGRKLFF
-	TRBV20-1	11	TRBJ1-2	-	TGCAGTGCGGCACCCCTAGGAGGCTACACCTTC	CSAAPLGGYTF
-	TRBV7-9	14	TRBJ1-2	TRBD1	TGTGCCAGCAGCTTAGGGACAGGGGGTAAAGGCTACACCTTC	CASSLGTGGKGYTF
-	TRBV6-6	15	TRBJ2-7	-	TGTGCCAGCAGTGACCTAGATAGTAGGGGCTACGAGCAGTACTTC	CASSDLDSRGYEQYF
-	TRBV9	13	TRBJ2-5	-	TGTGCCAGCAGCGTCTCGCTACAAGAGACCCAGTACTTC	CASSVSLQETQYF
-	TRBV5-4	14	TRBJ2-7	-	TGTGCCAGCAGCTTGACTACCCTCTCCTACGAGCAGTACTTC	CASSLTTLSYEQYF
-	TRBV30	14	TRBJ1-3	TRBD1	TGTGCCTGGAGTCGGGGGACAGCTGGAAACACCATATATTTT	CAWSRGTAGNTIYF
-	TRBV5-3	19	TRBJ2-6	-	TGTGCCAGAAGCTTTTCTCAGGGTCCCCTCAGCTCTGGGGCCAACGTCCTGACTTTC	CARSFSQGPLSSGANVLTF
-	TRBV6-5	14	TRBJ2-5	-	TGTGCCAGCAGTTACACCCCGACCGGGGGGACCCAGTACTTC	CASSYTPTGGTQYF
-	TRBV27	15	TRBJ2-3	-	TGTGCCAGCAGCTTCAACGGGGGGCCCACAGATACGCAGTATTTT	CASSFNGGPTDTQYF
-	TRBV6-6	14	TRBJ2-2	TRBD1	TGTGCCAGCAGTCGGACAGGGGCGAGCGGGGAGCTGTTTTTT	CASSRTGASGELFF
-	TRBV5-4	13	TRBJ2-7	TRBD1	TGTGCCGGGGGGACAGGGGCATTGGGGGAGCAGTACTTC	CAGGTGALGEQYF